This T cell receptor (beta chain) was profiled in a study of technical replicates of blood from a few donors. Looked up from germline, CDR1 is SGHRS and CDR2 is YFSETQ. The CDR3 has 17 amino acids. Trimming cost V 1 base and J 1 base; bases outside gene matches: 4. The assay was immunoSEQ multiplex PCR, and TCRdb's table has in-frame clones only and misses some. The table shows tens of thousands of clones, with approximately 90% occurring only once. Sequenced input: PBMCs. The receptor's source is a human donor in good health. Some clones in this sample may be carry-over from other donors' samples. The V gene is TRBV5-1, the J gene TRBJ2-5; 13 nucleotides match TRBD2. CDR3 protein: CASSLLLAGGFQETQYF. In DNA, the CDR3 is TGCGCCAGCAGCTTGTTACTAGCGGGAGGGTTCCAAGAGACCCAGTACTTC.